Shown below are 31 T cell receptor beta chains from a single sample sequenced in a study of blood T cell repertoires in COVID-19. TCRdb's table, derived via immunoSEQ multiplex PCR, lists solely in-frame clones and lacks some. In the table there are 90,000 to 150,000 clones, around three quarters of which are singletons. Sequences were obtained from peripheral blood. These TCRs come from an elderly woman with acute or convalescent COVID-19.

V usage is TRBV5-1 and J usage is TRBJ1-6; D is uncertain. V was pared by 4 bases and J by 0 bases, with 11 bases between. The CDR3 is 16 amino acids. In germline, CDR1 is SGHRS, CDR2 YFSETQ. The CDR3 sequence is CASSPDGSSYNSPLHF. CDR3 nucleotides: TGCGCCAGCAGCCCGGACGGGAGCTCCTATAATTCACCCCTCCACTTT.

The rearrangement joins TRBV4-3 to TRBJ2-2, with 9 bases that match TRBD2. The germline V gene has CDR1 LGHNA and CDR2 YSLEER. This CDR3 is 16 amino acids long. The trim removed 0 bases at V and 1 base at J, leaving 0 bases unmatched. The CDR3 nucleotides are TGCGCCAGCAGCCAAGATAGCGGGGGGAACACCGGGGAGCTGTTTTTT. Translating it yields CASSQDSGGNTGELFF.

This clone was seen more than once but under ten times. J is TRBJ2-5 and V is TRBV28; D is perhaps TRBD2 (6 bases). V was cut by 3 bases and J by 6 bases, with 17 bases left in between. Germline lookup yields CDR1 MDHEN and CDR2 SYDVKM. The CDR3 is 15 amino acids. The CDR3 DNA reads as TGTGCCAGCAGTTTCTCCAGGCCCCGGGAGAAGACCCAGTACTTC. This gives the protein CASSFSRPREKTQYF.

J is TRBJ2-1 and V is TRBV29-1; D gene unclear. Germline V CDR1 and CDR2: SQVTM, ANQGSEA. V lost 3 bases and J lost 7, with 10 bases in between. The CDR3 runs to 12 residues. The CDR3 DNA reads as TGCAGCGTTGATAGTCTTCTGAATGAGCAGTTCTTC. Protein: CSVDSLLNEQFF.

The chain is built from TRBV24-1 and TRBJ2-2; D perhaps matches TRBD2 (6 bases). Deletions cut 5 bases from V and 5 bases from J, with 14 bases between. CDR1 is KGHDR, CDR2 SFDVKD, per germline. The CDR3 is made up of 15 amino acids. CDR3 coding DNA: TGTGCCACCAGTGCTCCCCTTGGGGGGACCGGGGAGCTGTTTTTT. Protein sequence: CATSAPLGGTGELFF.

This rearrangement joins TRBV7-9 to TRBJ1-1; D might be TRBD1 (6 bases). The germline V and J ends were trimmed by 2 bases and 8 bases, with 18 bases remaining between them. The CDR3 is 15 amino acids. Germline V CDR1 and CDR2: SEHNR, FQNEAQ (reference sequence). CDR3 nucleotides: TGTGCCAGCAGCTTAAAGGCAGGGGCCGCCTTAGAAGCTTTCTTT. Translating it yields CASSLKAGAALEAFF.

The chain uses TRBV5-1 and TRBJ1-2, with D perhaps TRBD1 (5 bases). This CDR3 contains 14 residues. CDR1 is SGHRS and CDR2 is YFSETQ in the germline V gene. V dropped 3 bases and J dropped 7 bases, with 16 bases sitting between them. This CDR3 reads CASSSGNLGGGYTF. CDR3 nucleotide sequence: TGCGCCAGCAGCTCTGGGAATCTCGGGGGTGGCTACACCTTC.

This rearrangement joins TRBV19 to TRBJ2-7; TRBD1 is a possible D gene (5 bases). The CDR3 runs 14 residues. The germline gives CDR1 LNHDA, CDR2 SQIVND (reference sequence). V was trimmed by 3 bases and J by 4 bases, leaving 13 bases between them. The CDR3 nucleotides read TGTGCCAGTAGTATTTCAGGGCAAACTTACGAGCAGTACTTC. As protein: CASSISGQTYEQYF.

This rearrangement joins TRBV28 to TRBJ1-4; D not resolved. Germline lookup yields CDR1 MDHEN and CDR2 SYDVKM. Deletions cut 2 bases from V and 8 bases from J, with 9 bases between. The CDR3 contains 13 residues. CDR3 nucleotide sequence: TGTGCCAGCAGTTTAATATATCGGGAAAAACTGTTTTTT. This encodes CASSLIYREKLFF.

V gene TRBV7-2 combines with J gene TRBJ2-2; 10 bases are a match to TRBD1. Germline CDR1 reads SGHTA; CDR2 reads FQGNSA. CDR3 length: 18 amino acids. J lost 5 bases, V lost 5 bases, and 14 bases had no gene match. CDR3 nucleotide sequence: TGTGCCAGCAGCGATCGTACGAGAAAGGGACAGGGGACCGGGGAGCTGTTTTTT. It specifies CASSDRTRKGQGTGELFF.

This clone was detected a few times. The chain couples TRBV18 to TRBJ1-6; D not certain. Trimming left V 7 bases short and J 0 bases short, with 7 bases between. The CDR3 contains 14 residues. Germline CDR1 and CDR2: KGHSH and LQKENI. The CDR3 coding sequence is TGTGCCAGCTGCGAGAGCTCCTATAATTCACCCCTCCACTTT. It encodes CASCESSYNSPLHF.

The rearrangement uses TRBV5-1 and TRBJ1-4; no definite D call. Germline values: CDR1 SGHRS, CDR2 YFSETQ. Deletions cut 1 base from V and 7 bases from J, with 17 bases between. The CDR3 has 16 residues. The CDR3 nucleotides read TGCGCCAGCAGCTTGAACCGCGGTCCGGTCTTTGAAAAACTGTTTTTT. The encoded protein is CASSLNRGPVFEKLFF.

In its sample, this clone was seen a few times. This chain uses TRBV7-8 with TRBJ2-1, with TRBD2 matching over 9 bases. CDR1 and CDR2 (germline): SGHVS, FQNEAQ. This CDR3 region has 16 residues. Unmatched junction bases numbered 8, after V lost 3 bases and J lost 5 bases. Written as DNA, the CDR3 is TGTGCCAGCAGCTTCCGTAGCGGGGGCCTAAACAATGAGCAGTTCTTC. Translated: CASSFRSGGLNNEQFF.

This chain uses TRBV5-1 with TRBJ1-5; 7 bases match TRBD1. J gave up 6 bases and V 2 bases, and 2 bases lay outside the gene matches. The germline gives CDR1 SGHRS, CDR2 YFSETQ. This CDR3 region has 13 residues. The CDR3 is CASSLQGTQPQHF. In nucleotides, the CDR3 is TGCGCCAGCAGCTTACAGGGGACTCAGCCCCAGCATTTT.

Here the CDR3 DNA reads TGTGCCAGCAGCTTAAATAGTGGGACAGGGGGCGGGCAGCCCCAGCATTTT. Its protein product is CASSLNSGTGGGQPQHF. The chain joins TRBV7-9 to TRBJ1-5; 12 bases align to TRBD1. This CDR3 is built from 17 residues. V gave up 2 bases and J gave up 7 bases; unmatched junction bases: 9. The germline V gene has CDR1 SEHNR and CDR2 FQNEAQ (reference sequence).

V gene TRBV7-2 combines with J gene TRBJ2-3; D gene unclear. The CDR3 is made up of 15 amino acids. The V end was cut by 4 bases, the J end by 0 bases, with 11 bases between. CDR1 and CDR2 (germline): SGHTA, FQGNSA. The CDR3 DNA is TGTGCCAGCAGCTCTACGAGCCCCAGCACAGATACGCAGTATTTT. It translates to CASSSTSPSTDTQYF.

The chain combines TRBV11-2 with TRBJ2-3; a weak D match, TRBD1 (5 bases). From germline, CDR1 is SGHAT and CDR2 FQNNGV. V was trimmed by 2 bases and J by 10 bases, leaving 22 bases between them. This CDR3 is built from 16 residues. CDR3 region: CASSLLRPGQGQAQYF. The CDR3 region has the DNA TGTGCCAGCAGCTTACTCCGGCCAGGACAAGGTCAGGCGCAGTATTTT.

As DNA, the CDR3 is TGTGCCAGCAGCTTAATGCCCCTCCCGGGGTCACCCCTCCACTTT. As protein: CASSLMPLPGSPLHF. This chain links TRBV5-4 with TRBJ1-6; D remains ambiguous. Germline CDR1 SGHNT, CDR2 YYREEE (reference sequence). The V and J ends lost 2 bases and 10 bases respectively, with 16 bases between them. This CDR3 has 15 amino acids. Filled out from reference TRBV5-4 and TRBJ1-6, the complete variable domain reads ETGVTQSPTHLIKTRGQQVTLRCSSQSGHNTVSWYQQALGQGPQFIFQYYREEENGRGNFPPRFSGLQFPNYSSELNVNALELDDSALYLCASSLMPLPGSPLHFGNGTRLTVT.

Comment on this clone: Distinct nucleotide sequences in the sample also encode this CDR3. CDR3 in amino acids: CASSVGSGDSPLHF. The CDR3 region has the DNA TGTGCCAGCAGCGTAGGGTCAGGGGACTCACCCCTCCACTTT. The chain is built from TRBV9 and TRBJ1-6; a possible D gene is TRBD1 (6 bases). The V gene lost 0 bases and the J gene lost 10 bases, with 11 bases spanning the gap. CDR1 and CDR2 from the germline V gene are SGDLS and YYNGEE. The CDR3 sequence is 14 residues long.

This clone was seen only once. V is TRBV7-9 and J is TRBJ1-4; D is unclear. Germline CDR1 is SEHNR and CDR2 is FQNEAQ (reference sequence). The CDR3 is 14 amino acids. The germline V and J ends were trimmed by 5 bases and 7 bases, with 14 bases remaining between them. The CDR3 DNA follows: TGTGCCAGCAGCGACCGGAGAGTACCTGAAAAACTGTTTTTT. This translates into CASSDRRVPEKLFF.

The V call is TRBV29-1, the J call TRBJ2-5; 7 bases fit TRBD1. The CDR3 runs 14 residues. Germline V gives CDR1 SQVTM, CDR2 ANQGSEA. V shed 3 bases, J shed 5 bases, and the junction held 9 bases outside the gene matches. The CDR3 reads CSVDVTGAVETQYF. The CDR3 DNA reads TGCAGCGTTGATGTCACAGGGGCGGTCGAGACCCAGTACTTC. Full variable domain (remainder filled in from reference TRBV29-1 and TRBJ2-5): SAVISQKPSRDICQRGTSLTIQCQVDSQVTMMFWYRQQPGQSLTLIATANQGSEATYESGFVIDKFPISRPNLTFSTLTVSNMSPEDSSIYLCSVDVTGAVETQYFGPGTRLLVL.

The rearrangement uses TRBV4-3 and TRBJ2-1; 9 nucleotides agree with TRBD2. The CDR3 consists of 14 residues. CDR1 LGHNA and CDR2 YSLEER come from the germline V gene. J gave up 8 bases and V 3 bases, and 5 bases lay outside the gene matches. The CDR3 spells CASSQRGGLDEQFF. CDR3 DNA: TGCGCCAGCAGCCAGCGGGGGGGACTAGATGAGCAGTTCTTC.

The CDR3, as DNA: TGTGCCATCACCCAGGGGGCTGGGGCCAACGTCCTGACTTTC. Translating it yields CAITQGAGANVLTF. V is TRBV10-3 and J is TRBJ2-6; TRBD1 agrees at 7 bases. The CDR3 totals 14 residues. V trimming: 7 bases; J trimming: 2 bases; junction bases outside the gene matches: 2. Per the germline V gene, CDR1 is ENHRY and CDR2 is SYGVKD.

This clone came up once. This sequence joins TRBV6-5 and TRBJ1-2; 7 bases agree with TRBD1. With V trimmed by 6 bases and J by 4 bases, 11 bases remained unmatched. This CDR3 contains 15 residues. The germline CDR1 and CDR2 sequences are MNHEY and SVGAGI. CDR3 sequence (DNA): TGTGCCAGCAGCGCTCCGACAGGGAATTCCTATGGCTACACCTTC. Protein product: CASSAPTGNSYGYTF.

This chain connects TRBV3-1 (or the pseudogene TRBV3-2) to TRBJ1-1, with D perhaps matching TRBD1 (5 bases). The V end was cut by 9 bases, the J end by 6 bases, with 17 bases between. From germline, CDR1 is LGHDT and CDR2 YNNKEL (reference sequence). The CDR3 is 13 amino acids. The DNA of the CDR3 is TGTGCCAGTAGGAACCAGGGAACCCCTGAAGCTTTCTTT. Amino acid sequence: CASRNQGTPEAFF.

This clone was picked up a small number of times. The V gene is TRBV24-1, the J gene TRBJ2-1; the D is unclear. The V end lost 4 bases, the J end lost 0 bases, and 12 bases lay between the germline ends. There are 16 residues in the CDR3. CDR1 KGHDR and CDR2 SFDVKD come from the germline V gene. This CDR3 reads CATSESQASSYNEQFF. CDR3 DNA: TGTGCCACCAGTGAGAGTCAGGCCAGCTCCTACAATGAGCAGTTCTTC.

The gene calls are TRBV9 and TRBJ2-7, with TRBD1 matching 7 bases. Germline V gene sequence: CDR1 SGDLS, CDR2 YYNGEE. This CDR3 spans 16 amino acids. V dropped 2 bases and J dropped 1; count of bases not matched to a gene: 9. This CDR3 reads CASSVFPAGGSYEQYF. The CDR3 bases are TGTGCCAGCAGCGTTTTCCCTGCAGGGGGTTCCTACGAGCAGTACTTC.

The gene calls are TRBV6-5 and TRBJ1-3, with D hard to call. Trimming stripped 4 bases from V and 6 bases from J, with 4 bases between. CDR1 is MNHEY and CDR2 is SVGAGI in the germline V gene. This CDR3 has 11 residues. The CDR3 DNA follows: TGTGCCAGCAGTTCATCAAACACCATATATTTT. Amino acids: CASSSSNTIYF.

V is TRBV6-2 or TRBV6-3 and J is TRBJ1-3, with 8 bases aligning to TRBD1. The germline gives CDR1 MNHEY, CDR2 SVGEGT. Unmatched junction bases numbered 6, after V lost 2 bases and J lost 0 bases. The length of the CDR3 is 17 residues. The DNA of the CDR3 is TGTGCCAGCAGTTACGTGGGACAGGCTTACTCTGGAAACACCATATATTTT. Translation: CASSYVGQAYSGNTIYF.

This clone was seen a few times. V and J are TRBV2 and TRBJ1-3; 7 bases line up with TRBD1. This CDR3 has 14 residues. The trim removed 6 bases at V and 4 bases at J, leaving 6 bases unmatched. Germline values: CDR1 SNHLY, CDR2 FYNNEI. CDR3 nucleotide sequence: TGTGCCAGCAGCCAGACAGGGAACGGAAACACCATATATTTT. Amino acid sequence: CASSQTGNGNTIYF.

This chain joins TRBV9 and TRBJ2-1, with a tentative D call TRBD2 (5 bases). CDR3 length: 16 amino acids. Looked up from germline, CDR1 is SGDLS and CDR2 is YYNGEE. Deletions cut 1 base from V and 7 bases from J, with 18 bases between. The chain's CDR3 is CASSVSRKAGLNEQFF. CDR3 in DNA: TGTGCCAGCAGCGTAAGTCGCAAGGCAGGACTGAATGAGCAGTTCTTC.